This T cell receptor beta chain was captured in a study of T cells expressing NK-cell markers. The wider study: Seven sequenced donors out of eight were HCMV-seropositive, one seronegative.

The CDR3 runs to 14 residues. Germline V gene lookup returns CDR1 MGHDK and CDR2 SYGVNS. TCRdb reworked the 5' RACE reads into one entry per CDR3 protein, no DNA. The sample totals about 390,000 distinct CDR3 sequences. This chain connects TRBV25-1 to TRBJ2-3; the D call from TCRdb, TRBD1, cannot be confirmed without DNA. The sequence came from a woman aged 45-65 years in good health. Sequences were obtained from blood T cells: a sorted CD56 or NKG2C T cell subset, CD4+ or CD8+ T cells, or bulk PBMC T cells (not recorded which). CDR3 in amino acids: CARGDGTGTDTQYF. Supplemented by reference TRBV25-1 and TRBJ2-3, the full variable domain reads EADIYQTPRYLVIGTGKKITLECSQTMGHDKMYWYQQDPGMELHLIHYSYGVNSTEKGDLSSESTVSRIRTEHFPLTLESARPSHTSQYLCARGDGTGTDTQYFGPGTRLTVL.